This TCR beta chain was captured by sequencing in a study of shared clonotypes between healthy human individuals. An assay was performed, and its level was deep. The method was immunoSEQ multiplex PCR; TCRdb's version includes in-frame clones alone and lacks a portion of them. The sample has about 2.4 million clones; under 95% are singletons. In the case of this clone: Its matching antigen is unknown.

General study results and limits: A generally larger estimated richness was seen in naive subsets than in memory subsets.

The clonotype was recovered from a man between 18 and 29 years old in good health. Some clones in this sample may be carry-over from other donors' samples. What was sequenced was naive CD4+ T cells from PBMCs. Noted subset: CD45RA+ positively selected.

The CDR3 coding sequence is TGTGCCAGCAGTTGGAGCGACTCCTACGAGCAGTACTTC. Translating gives CASSWSDSYEQYF. The chain uses TRBV28 and TRBJ2-7, with D unresolved. V dropped 4 bases and J dropped 0 bases, with 7 bases sitting between them. This CDR3 contains 13 residues. Germline V lookup: CDR1 MDHEN, CDR2 SYDVKM.